Listed below are T cell receptor beta chains from one sample, sequenced in a study of blood T cell repertoires in COVID-19. Sequenced by immunoSEQ multiplex PCR; TCRdb stores in-frame clones only, minus some. The repertoire consists of fewer than 120,000 clones, with around 68% occurring once and the leading ten covering more than 7.5%. The sample consisted of peripheral blood. Receptors originate from a woman aged 60-70 years with acute or convalescent COVID-19. Both conserved end residues are part of each CDR3. The D gene is left open where the match is weak. Only some rows state a clone size, as once, few, many or a class for expanded clones.

>.|14|TRBV10-3|TRBD1|TRBJ1-2
TGTGCCATCAGTGCCCTACAGGGGACCTATGGCTACACCTTC
CAISALQGTYGYTF
>.|12|TRBV6-5|.|TRBJ2-7
TGTGCCAGCAGCCGGGACATTGCCGAGCAGTACTTC
CASSRDIAEQYF
>.|15|TRBV9|.|TRBJ2-3
TGTGCCAGCAGCCCGGGATTTCGATTAGGAGATACGCAGTATTTT
CASSPGFRLGDTQYF
>.|12|TRBV28|.|TRBJ1-1
TGTGCCACTTTGTCGACTAGGGCTGAAGCTTTCTTT
CATLSTRAEAFF
>few|11|TRBV28|.|TRBJ1-6
TGTGCCAGCAGTTTTCGGTCACCCCTCCACTTT
CASSFRSPLHF
>few|11|TRBV10-2|.|TRBJ1-1
TGCGCCAGCAGTGGACAGTATGAAGCTTTCTTT
CASSGQYEAFF
>once|16|TRBV5-5|TRBD1|TRBJ1-5
TGTGCCAGCAGCGGGCCGGCACAGGGGTTTAGTCAGCCCCAGCATTTT
CASSGPAQGFSQPQHF
>.|13|TRBV27|.|TRBJ1-2
TGTGCCAGCAGTCCGGGACTTAGGTATGGCTACACCTTC
CASSPGLRYGYTF
>.|15|TRBV19|.|TRBJ2-6
TGTGCCAGTAGACCAAAGACTGCTGGGGCCAACGTCCTGACTTTC
CASRPKTAGANVLTF
>few|16|TRBV10-2|TRBD2|TRBJ2-7
TGCGCCAGCAGTGAGACTAGCGGGGGAAGACCCTACGAGCAGTACTTC
CASSETSGGRPYEQYF
>.|13|TRBV6-5|.|TRBJ1-1
TGTGCCAGCAGGCCGGGGTACTTATCTGAAGCTTTCTTT
CASRPGYLSEAFF
>.|14|TRBV19|.|TRBJ1-2
TGTGCCAGTAGTATAGGGGGCTCCTTCGGTGGCTACACCTTC
CASSIGGSFGGYTF
>.|13|TRBV29-1|.|TRBJ1-4
TGCAGCGCCGAGCAGGGGATTAATGAAAAACTGTTTTTT
CSAEQGINEKLFF
>.|11|TRBV29-1|.|TRBJ2-1
TGCAGCGTCCGAATCGGTGGTGAGCAGTTCTTC
CSVRIGGEQFF
>.|18|TRBV7-6|TRBD2|TRBJ2-1
TGTGCCAGCAGTTTGAGGTCAATAGGGTCGCGGGGGGGCAATGAGCAGTTCTTC
CASSLRSIGSRGGNEQFF
>.|16|TRBV7-2|TRBD2|TRBJ2-7
TGTGCCAGCAGCTTAGGGAGCGGGGGCTTCGCCTACGAGCAGTACTTC
CASSLGSGGFAYEQYF
>.|17|TRBV2|.|TRBJ1-4
TGTGCCAGCAGCCAACGAAGTCGACAGTTTCCTAATGAAAAACTGTTTTTT
CASSQRSRQFPNEKLFF
>.|13|TRBV27|.|TRBJ1-5
TGTGCCAGCAGTTTATCAGGCGGTCAGCCCCAGCATTTT
CASSLSGGQPQHF
>few|16|TRBV6-6|.|TRBJ1-1
TGTGCCAGCAGTCCCCACCGGGGGGTGCGGGGCACTGAAGCTTTCTTT
CASSPHRGVRGTEAFF
>.|12|TRBV30|.|TRBJ2-3
TGTGCCTGGAGTGTTCGGGCAGATACGCAGTATTTT
CAWSVRADTQYF
>.|13|TRBV7-2|TRBD1|TRBJ1-2
TGTGCCAGCAGCCACGGGACAGGGTTTGACTACACCTTC
CASSHGTGFDYTF
>few|13|TRBV7-2|TRBD1|TRBJ1-2
TGTGCCAGCAGGCCAGGGGGAAACTATGGCTACACCTTC
CASRPGGNYGYTF
>.|14|TRBV10-3|.|TRBJ1-1
TGTGCCATCAGTGAGTCAGCAGGGGACACTGAAGCTTTCTTT
CAISESAGDTEAFF
>.|12|TRBV2|.|TRBJ2-5
TGTGCCAGCAGTGAACAGGGTCAGACCCAGTACTTC
CASSEQGQTQYF
>few|14|TRBV15|.|TRBJ1-4
TGTGCCACCAGCAGGGACGGAGGGAAGGAAAAACTGTTTTTT
CATSRDGGKEKLFF
>.|14|TRBV28|.|TRBJ2-7
TGTGCCAGCAGAAGACAGGTCCTCTCCCACGAGCAGTACTTC
CASRRQVLSHEQYF
>once|14|TRBV29-1|TRBD2|TRBJ2-1
TGCAGCGTAAGGACTAGCGGGGGGGCGGTCGAGCAGTTCTTC
CSVRTSGGAVEQFF
>many|13|TRBV28|.|TRBJ1-6
TGTGCCAGCAGGCGATCCCGGAATTCACCCCTCCACTTT
CASRRSRNSPLHF
>few|14|TRBV2|TRBD1|TRBJ2-1
TGTGCCAGCGGACGACAGGGGGGTTACAATGAGCAGTTCTTC
CASGRQGGYNEQFF
>.|13|TRBV5-8|.|TRBJ2-7
TGTGCCAGCAACAGGGACGGTAGCTACGAGCAGTACTTC
CASNRDGSYEQYF
>.|16|TRBV18|TRBD1|TRBJ1-1
TGTGCCAGCTCACCATACCGCGGACAGGGATCCACTGAAGCTTTCTTT
CASSPYRGQGSTEAFF
>.|22|TRBV6-2/TRBV6-3|.|TRBJ1-4
TGTGCCAGCAGCCACGGGGTAGTAGGGCGCTCTATCGGAAAATGGATAAATGAAAAACTGTTTTTT
CASSHGVVGRSIGKWINEKLFF
>.|16|TRBV18|TRBD1|TRBJ1-1
TGTGCCAGCTCATCTAACAGGGGGCGGAGCGACACTGAAGCTTTCTTT
CASSSNRGRSDTEAFF
>.|13|TRBV5-6|.|TRBJ2-5
TGTGCCAGCAGCTTGGGTAGTCCGGGGACCCAGTACTTC
CASSLGSPGTQYF
>.|15|TRBV6-2/TRBV6-3|TRBD2|TRBJ2-1
TGTGCCAGCAGCAAACTAGCGGGGCGAGACAATGAGCAGTTCTTC
CASSKLAGRDNEQFF
>.|15|TRBV25-1|.|TRBJ1-4
TGTGCCAGCAGTGTGGGTGGCGGCACTAATGAAAAACTGTTTTTT
CASSVGGGTNEKLFF
>.|14|TRBV29-1|.|TRBJ2-3
TGCAGCGTCCTACAGGGCCTCTTACAAAATACGCAGTATTTT
CSVLQGLLQNTQYF
>few|15|TRBV19|TRBD1|TRBJ2-2
TGTGCCAGTAGTTGGGGACAGACCCTCACCGGGGAGCTGTTTTTT
CASSWGQTLTGELFF
>.|14|TRBV30|.|TRBJ2-3
TGTGCCTGGAGGACTAAGGATAGCACAGATACGCAGTATTTT
CAWRTKDSTDTQYF
>.|14|TRBV19|.|TRBJ2-2
TGTGCCAGTAAGGGACGAACAGGGATCGGGGAGCTGTTTTTT
CASKGRTGIGELFF
>.|12|TRBV19|.|TRBJ2-7
TGTGCCACCAGGGGTAACACCTACGAGCAGTACTTC
CATRGNTYEQYF
>.|16|TRBV19|.|TRBJ1-4
TGTGCCAGTAGATCTTTCGGGCGGGGAATTGGGGAAAAACTGTTTTTT
CASRSFGRGIGEKLFF
>.|14|TRBV7-2|.|TRBJ1-5
TGTGCCAGCAGCGAACTAGGAGGGTTGCAGCCCCAGCATTTT
CASSELGGLQPQHF
>.|11|TRBV7-2|.|TRBJ2-1
TGTGCCAGCAGCTTTTCCGTTGAGCAGTTCTTC
CASSFSVEQFF
>.|18|TRBV5-1|TRBD1|TRBJ2-6
TGCGCCAGCAATCCATTCGGGACAGGGGAATCTGGGGCCAACGTCCTGACTTTC
CASNPFGTGESGANVLTF
>.|12|TRBV12-3/TRBV12-4|.|TRBJ1-3
TGTGCCAGCACTCGCTCTGGAAACACCATATATTTT
CASTRSGNTIYF
>.|15|TRBV5-1|.|TRBJ1-4
TGCGCCAGCAGCTTGACAGGTGCAACTAATGAAAAACTGTTTTTT
CASSLTGATNEKLFF
>once|12|TRBV6-5|TRBD1|TRBJ2-5
TGTGCCAGCAGATCCTACAGGGGGCCCCAGTACTTC
CASRSYRGPQYF
>.|15|TRBV4-3|.|TRBJ1-2
TGCGCCAGCAGCCAACAAGGCCAGGGTAACTATGGCTACACCTTC
CASSQQGQGNYGYTF
>.|15|TRBV7-2|TRBD1|TRBJ2-1
TGTGCCAGCAGCCCTAGGCGGGACAGGGGACGGGAGCAGTTCTTC
CASSPRRDRGREQFF
>.|17|TRBV9|.|TRBJ1-4
TGTGCCAGCAGCGTAGTACTAACAGGGTTAACTAATGAAAAACTGTTTTTT
CASSVVLTGLTNEKLFF
>.|13|TRBV5-4|.|TRBJ1-2
TGTGCCGGACGCAGGGAAGGGCGTCTTGGCTACACCTTC
CAGRREGRLGYTF
>.|15|TRBV6-6|TRBD2|TRBJ2-2
TGTGCCAGCAGTCCCGGCAGCGGGGGGGCCCGGGAGCTGTTTTTT
CASSPGSGGARELFF
>once|16|TRBV24-1|TRBD2|TRBJ2-1
TGTGCCACCAGTGACCAGGGACTAGCGGGGATCAATGAGCAGTTCTTC
CATSDQGLAGINEQFF
>.|13|TRBV14|.|TRBJ1-1
TGTGCCAGCAGCCAACAGGGGAACACTGAAGCTTTCTTT
CASSQQGNTEAFF